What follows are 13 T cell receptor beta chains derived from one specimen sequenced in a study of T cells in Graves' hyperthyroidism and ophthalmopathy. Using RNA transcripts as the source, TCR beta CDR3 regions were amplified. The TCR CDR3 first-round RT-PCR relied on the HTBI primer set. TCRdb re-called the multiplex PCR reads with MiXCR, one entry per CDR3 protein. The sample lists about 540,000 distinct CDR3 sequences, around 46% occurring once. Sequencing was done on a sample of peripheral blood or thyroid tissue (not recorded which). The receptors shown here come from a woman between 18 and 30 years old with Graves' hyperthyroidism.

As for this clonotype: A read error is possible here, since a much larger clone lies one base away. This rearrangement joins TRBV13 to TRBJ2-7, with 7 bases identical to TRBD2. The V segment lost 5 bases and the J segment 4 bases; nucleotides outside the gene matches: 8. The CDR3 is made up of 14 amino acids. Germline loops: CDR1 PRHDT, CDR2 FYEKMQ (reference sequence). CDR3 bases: TGTGCCAGCAGCCTTTGGAGGGAGGGGTACGAGCAGTACTTC. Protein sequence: CASSLWREGYEQYF.

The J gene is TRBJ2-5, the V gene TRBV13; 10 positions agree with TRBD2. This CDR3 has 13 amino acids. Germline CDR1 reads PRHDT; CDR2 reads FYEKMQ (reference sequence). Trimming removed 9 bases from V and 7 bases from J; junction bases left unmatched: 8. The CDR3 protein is CAREAGGPRTQYF. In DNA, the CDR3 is TGTGCCAGAGAAGCGGGAGGGCCGAGGACCCAGTACTTC.

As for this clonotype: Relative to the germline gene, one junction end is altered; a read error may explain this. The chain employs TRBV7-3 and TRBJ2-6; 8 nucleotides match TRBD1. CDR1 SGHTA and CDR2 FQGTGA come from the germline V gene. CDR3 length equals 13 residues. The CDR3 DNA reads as TGTGCCAGCAGCCAAGGACAGGGCAGCACTGAAGCTTTC. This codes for CASSQGQGSTEAF.

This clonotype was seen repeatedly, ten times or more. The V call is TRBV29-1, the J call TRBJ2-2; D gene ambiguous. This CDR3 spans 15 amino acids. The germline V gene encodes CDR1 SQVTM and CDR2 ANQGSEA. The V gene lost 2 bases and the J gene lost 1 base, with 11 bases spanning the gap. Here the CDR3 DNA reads TGCAGCGTTGAAACGCACGGTGTGAACACCGGGGAGCTGTTTTTT. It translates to CSVETHGVNTGELFF.

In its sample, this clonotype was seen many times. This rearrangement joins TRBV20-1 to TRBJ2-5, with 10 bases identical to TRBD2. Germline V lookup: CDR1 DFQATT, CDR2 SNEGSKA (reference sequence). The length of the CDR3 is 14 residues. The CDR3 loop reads CSVRLAGFQETQYF. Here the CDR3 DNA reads TGCAGCGTTAGACTAGCGGGTTTCCAAGAGACCCAGTACTTC.

The CDR3 spells CASSLDGREGSPLHF. The CDR3 nucleotides read TGTGCCAGCAGCTTAGATGGCAGGGAGGGCTCACCCCTCCACTTT. The chain recombines TRBV7-2 with TRBJ1-6; TRBD1 is a possible D gene (5 bases). This CDR3 is built from 15 residues. Trimming took off 1 base at V and 10 bases at J, with 14 bases between the two ends. CDR1 SGHTA and CDR2 FQGNSA come from the germline V gene.

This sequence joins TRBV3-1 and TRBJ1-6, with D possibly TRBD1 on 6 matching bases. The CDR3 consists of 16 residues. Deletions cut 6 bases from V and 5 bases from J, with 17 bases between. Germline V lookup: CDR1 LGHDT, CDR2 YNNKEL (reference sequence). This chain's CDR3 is CASRHKSPGDNSPLHF. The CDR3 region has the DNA TGTGCCAGCAGGCACAAGAGCCCAGGGGATAATTCACCCCTCCACTTT.

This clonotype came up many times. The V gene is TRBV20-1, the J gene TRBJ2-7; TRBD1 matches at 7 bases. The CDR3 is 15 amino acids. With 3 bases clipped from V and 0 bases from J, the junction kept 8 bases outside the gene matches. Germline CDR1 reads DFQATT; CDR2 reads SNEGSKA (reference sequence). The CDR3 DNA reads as TGCAGTGCTAGTCAGCAGGGGGACAGCTCCTACGAGCAGTACTTC. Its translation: CSASQQGDSSYEQYF.

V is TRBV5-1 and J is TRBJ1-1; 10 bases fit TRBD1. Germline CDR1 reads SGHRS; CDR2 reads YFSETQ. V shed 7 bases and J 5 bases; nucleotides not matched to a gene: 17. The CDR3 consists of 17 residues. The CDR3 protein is CASGPTGTGAADTEAFF. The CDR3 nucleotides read TGCGCCAGCGGCCCGACCGGGACAGGGGCCGCAGATACTGAAGCTTTCTTT.

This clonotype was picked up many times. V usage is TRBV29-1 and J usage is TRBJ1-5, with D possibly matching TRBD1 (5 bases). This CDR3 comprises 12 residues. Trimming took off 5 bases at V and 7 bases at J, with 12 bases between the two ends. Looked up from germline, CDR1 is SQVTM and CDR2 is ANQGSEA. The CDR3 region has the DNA TGCAGCGTTCAGCAGGGCGGGCAGCCCCAGCATTTT. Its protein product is CSVQQGGQPQHF.

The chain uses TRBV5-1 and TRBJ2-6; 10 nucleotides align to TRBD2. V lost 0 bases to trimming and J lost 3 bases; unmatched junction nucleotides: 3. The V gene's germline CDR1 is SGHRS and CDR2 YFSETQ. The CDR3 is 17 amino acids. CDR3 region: CASSLEVAGGGANVLTF. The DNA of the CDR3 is TGCGCCAGCAGCTTGGAAGTAGCGGGAGGTGGGGCCAACGTCCTGACTTTC. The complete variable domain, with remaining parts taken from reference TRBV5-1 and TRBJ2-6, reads KAGVTQTPRYLIKTRGQQVTLSCSPISGHRSVSWYQQTPGQGLQFLFEYFSETQRNKGNFPGRFSGRQFSNSRSEMNVSTLELGDSALYLCASSLEVAGGGANVLTFGAGSRLTVL.

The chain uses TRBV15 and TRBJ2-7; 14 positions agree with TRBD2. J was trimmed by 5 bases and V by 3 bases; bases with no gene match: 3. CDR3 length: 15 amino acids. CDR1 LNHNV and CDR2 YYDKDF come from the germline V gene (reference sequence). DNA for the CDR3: TGTGCCACCAGCAGGACTAGCGGGAGGGTCCACGAGCAGTACTTC. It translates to CATSRTSGRVHEQYF.

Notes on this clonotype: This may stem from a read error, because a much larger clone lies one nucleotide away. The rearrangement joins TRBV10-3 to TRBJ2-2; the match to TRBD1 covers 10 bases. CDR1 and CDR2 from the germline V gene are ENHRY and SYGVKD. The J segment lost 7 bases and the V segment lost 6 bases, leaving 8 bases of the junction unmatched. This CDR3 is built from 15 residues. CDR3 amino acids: CAISPDRGLNGELFF. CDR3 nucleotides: TGTGCCATCAGCCCTGACAGGGGGCTGAACGGGGAGCTGTTTTTT.